A single sample is the source of the 24 T cell receptor beta chains below, sequenced in a study of T cells after yellow fever vaccination. TCRdb redid the calling of the 5' RACE reads with MiXCR, one entry per CDR3 protein. The profile shows a few hundred thousand distinct CDR3 sequences, about 4% of them singletons. The material was PBMCs, obtained 5 days after the yellow fever booster vaccination. Receptors originate from a man aged 18 to 29 who received the YFV17D yellow fever vaccine.

This clonotype was seen a few times. The chain joins TRBV7-2 to TRBJ2-3; 8 nucleotides match TRBD1. This CDR3 contains 20 residues. The V gene's germline CDR1 is SGHTA and CDR2 FQGNSA. Unmatched junction bases numbered 21, after V lost 2 bases and J lost 5 bases. CDR3 DNA sequence: TGTGCCAGCAGCTTATTCCATGGGGCAGGGGGCACCGGCCGGGGAGATACGCAGTATTTT. Translating it yields CASSLFHGAGGTGRGDTQYF.

This clonotype occurred many times. The gene calls are TRBV10-3 and TRBJ2-3, with D unclear. The V gene lost 2 bases and the J gene lost 4 bases, with 10 bases spanning the gap. This CDR3 is 14 amino acids long. CDR1 ENHRY and CDR2 SYGVKD come from the germline V gene. The CDR3 loop is CAISETNSADTQYF. The CDR3, as DNA: TGTGCCATCAGTGAGACCAACAGCGCAGATACGCAGTATTTT.

This clonotype was found many times. The chain has TRBV7-9 and TRBJ1-4, with D possibly being TRBD1 (6 bases). The germline V and J ends were trimmed by 2 bases and 7 bases, with 14 bases remaining between them. Germline CDR1 and CDR2: SEHNR and FQNEAQ (reference sequence). This CDR3 has 15 amino acids. The CDR3 DNA reads as TGTGCCAGCAGCTTATTGGCGGGGGGCTTTGAAAAACTGTTTTTT. It specifies CASSLLAGGFEKLFF.

This clonotype has more than one count but fewer than ten. The J gene is TRBJ2-2, the V gene TRBV10-3; D is uncertain. The V gene lost 7 bases and the J gene lost 2 bases, with 11 bases spanning the gap. The CDR3 is made up of 14 amino acids. Germline CDR1 is ENHRY and CDR2 is SYGVKD. CDR3 nucleotides: TGTGCCATCACTAACAGCCTAAACACCGGGGAGCTGTTTTTT. Translation gives CAITNSLNTGELFF.

The CDR3 DNA follows: TGTGCCTGGAAAGGCTTCAGGGCGGGAGAGCAGTACTTC. This sequence encodes CAWKGFRAGEQYF. This chain joins TRBV30 and TRBJ2-7; weak D call: TRBD2 (6 bases). Deletions cut 4 bases from V and 7 bases from J, with 17 bases between. The CDR3 runs to 13 residues. Germline V lookup: CDR1 GTSNPN, CDR2 SVGIG (reference sequence).

This clonotype was recorded many times. The chain links TRBV15 to TRBJ2-4, with 10 positions matching TRBD2. The CDR3 runs 16 residues. The V gene's germline CDR1 is LNHNV and CDR2 YYDKDF (reference sequence). After removal of 0 bases from V and 7 bases from J, the junction contained 6 bases not matched to a gene. CDR3 sequence: CATSRDLAGDGNIQYF. The CDR3 coding sequence is TGTGCCACCAGCAGAGACCTAGCGGGGGATGGGAACATTCAGTACTTC.

CDR3 sequence: CASSQERVSYNEQFF. For the CDR3, the DNA is TGCGCCAGCAGCCAAGAGCGGGTATCCTACAATGAGCAGTTCTTC. The chain has TRBV4-3 and TRBJ2-1; possible D gene TRBD2, 5 bases. The CDR3 length is 15 residues. Germline CDR1 LGHNA, CDR2 YSLEER. The germline V and J ends were trimmed by 0 bases and 1 base, with 7 bases remaining between them.

This clonotype turned up a few times. The V and J genes are TRBV10-3 and TRBJ1-5; D gene unclear. This CDR3 region has 13 residues. V gave up 6 bases and J gave up 9 bases, with 15 bases separating them. CDR1 is ENHRY and CDR2 is SYGVKD in the germline V gene. The chain's CDR3 is CAIRWGLLWPQHF. The DNA of the CDR3 is TGTGCCATCAGGTGGGGTTTATTGTGGCCCCAGCATTTT.

This clonotype was recorded many times. The gene calls are TRBV6-6 and TRBJ2-1; the D is unclear. The germline V gene has CDR1 MNHNY and CDR2 SVGAGI (reference sequence). Trimming took off 2 bases at V and 5 bases at J, with 7 bases between the two ends. The CDR3 loop spans 13 amino acids. CDR3 DNA sequence: TGTGCCAGCAGTTACCAGGTCCACAATGAGCAGTTCTTC. It encodes CASSYQVHNEQFF.

This clonotype was seen at least ten times. This chain links TRBV18 with TRBJ1-5; 8 positions agree with TRBD1. CDR3 length equals 15 residues. Germline-derived CDR1 and CDR2 are KGHSH and LQKENI. J was trimmed by 1 base and V by 6 bases; bases with no gene match: 5. CDR3 bases: TGTGCCAGCTCGGACAGGGAGGGAAGCAATCAGCCCCAGCATTTT. This gives the protein CASSDREGSNQPQHF. The full variable domain, its missing parts supplied by reference TRBV18 and TRBJ1-5, is NAGVMQNPRHLVRRRGQEARLRCSPMKGHSHVYWYRQLPEEGLKFMVYLQKENIIDESGMPKERFSAEFPKEGPSILRIQQVVRGDSAAYFCASSDREGSNQPQHFGDGTRLSIL.

The genes are TRBV7-2 and TRBJ2-3; D assignment may be TRBD1 or TRBD2 (5 bases each). The CDR3 sequence is 18 residues long. V was pared by 1 base and J by 2 bases, with 19 bases between. CDR1 and CDR2 from the germline V gene are SGHTA and FQGNSA. CDR3 DNA sequence: TGTGCCAGCAGCTTAGTTCGCCCGGGACCACCAAACACAGATACGCAGTATTTT. Translating it yields CASSLVRPGPPNTDTQYF.

In its sample, this clonotype was seen many times. The chain links TRBV20-1 to TRBJ1-3; D is uncertain. Trimming left V 3 bases short and J 0 bases short, with 3 bases between. Germline CDR1 and CDR2: DFQATT and SNEGSKA (reference sequence). The CDR3 extends over 12 amino acids. As DNA, the CDR3 is TGCAGTGCTAGTAGCTCTGGAAACACCATATATTTT. It is translated as CSASSSGNTIYF.

The chain couples TRBV6-6 to TRBJ1-5; TRBD1 is a possible D gene (5 bases). Germline-derived CDR1 and CDR2 are MNHNY and SVGAGI (reference sequence). Deletions cut 2 bases from V and 3 bases from J, with 8 bases between. The CDR3 is 14 amino acids. DNA of the CDR3: TGTGCCAGCAGTTACGGGACGGTCAATCAGCCCCAGCATTTT. Translation gives CASSYGTVNQPQHF.

This clonotype came up many times. The CDR3 loop is CASSWDTGELFF. Here the CDR3 DNA reads TGTGCCAGCAGCTGGGACACCGGGGAGCTGTTTTTT. The chain links TRBV5-6 to TRBJ2-2; D is unresolved. Per germline, CDR1 SGHDT and CDR2 YYEEEE. Trimming left V 3 bases short and J 3 bases short, with 3 bases between. There are 12 residues in the CDR3.

The sample holds a few counts of this clonotype. This CDR3 reads CASSYQGNQPQHF. The CDR3 region has the DNA TGTGCCAGCAGTTACCAGGGAAATCAGCCCCAGCATTTT. This rearrangement joins TRBV6-5 to TRBJ1-5; D is possibly TRBD1 (5 bases). Trimming stripped 2 bases from V and 4 bases from J, with 6 bases between. The CDR3 loop spans 13 amino acids. The germline CDR1 and CDR2 sequences are MNHEY and SVGAGI.

In this sample, this clonotype turned up many times. This chain links TRBV7-3 with TRBJ2-3, with 11 bases aligning to TRBD2. The V gene's germline CDR1 is SGHTA and CDR2 FQGTGA. The CDR3 consists of 16 residues. V lost 5 bases to trimming and J lost 2 bases; unmatched junction nucleotides: 6. CDR3 in amino acids: CASSAKTSGVTDTQYF. DNA for the CDR3: TGTGCCAGCAGCGCAAAGACTAGCGGGGTCACAGATACGCAGTATTTT.

V usage is TRBV6-5 and J usage is TRBJ1-2; the match to TRBD1 covers 11 bases. Germline loops: CDR1 MNHEY, CDR2 SVGAGI. Unmatched junction bases numbered 11, after V lost 6 bases and J lost 8 bases. CDR3 length: 15 amino acids. The CDR3 region is CASSSPDRGQRGYTF. The CDR3 region has the DNA TGTGCCAGCAGCAGCCCGGACAGGGGGCAGCGCGGCTACACCTTC.

This clonotype was seen a handful of times. This rearrangement joins TRBV19 to TRBJ1-1; D might be TRBD1 (6 bases). CDR3 length equals 13 residues. Germline-derived CDR1 and CDR2 are LNHDA and SQIVND (reference sequence). Trimming shortened V by 7 bases and J by 1 base, and 10 bases separated the two germline ends. The CDR3 sequence: CASTSGQNTEAFF. The CDR3 region has the DNA TGTGCCAGTACCTCGGGACAGAACACTGAAGCTTTCTTT.

Ten or more counts support this clonotype. The CDR3 region has the DNA TGTGCCAGCAGCCAAGGAGAGGTGGAACGGTCACCCCTCCACTTT. Encoded protein: CASSQGEVERSPLHF. The rearrangement joins TRBV3-1 to TRBJ1-6, with D unresolved. Germline V gene data show CDR1 as LGHDT and CDR2 as YNNKEL (reference sequence). Deletions cut 1 base from V and 10 bases from J, with 14 bases between. The CDR3 contains 15 residues.

V gene TRBV14 combines with J gene TRBJ2-1, with D possibly TRBD2 on 5 matching bases. The CDR3 loop spans 16 amino acids. Trimming removed 8 bases from V and 5 bases from J, with 22 bases in between. Germline CDR1 is SGHDN and CDR2 is FVKESK. The CDR3 is CASGPYTGLVNNEQFF. Written as DNA, the CDR3 is TGTGCCAGCGGACCTTATACCGGACTGGTTAACAATGAGCAGTTCTTC. Looking up the rest from reference TRBV14 and TRBJ2-1 gives the full variable domain: EAGVTQFPSHSVIEKGQTVTLRCDPISGHDNLYWYRRVMGKEIKFLLHFVKESKQDESGMPNNRFLAERTGGTYSTLKVQPAELEDSGVYFCASGPYTGLVNNEQFFGPGTRLTVL.

This clonotype was counted many times. The V call is TRBV6-2 or TRBV6-3, the J call TRBJ2-7, with TRBD1 identical over 7 bases. The CDR3 extends over 13 amino acids. After removal of 7 bases from V and 3 bases from J, the junction contained 6 bases not matched to a gene. Germline V gives CDR1 MNHEY, CDR2 SVGEGT. The CDR3 protein is CASKAGDSYEQYV. CDR3 DNA sequence: TGTGCCAGCAAGGCTGGGGACAGCTACGAGCAGTACGTC.

This clonotype has only a few counts. V and J are TRBV6-5 and TRBJ2-2; 8 nucleotides agree with TRBD1. Germline CDR1 and CDR2: MNHEY and SVGAGI. The J segment lost 5 bases and the V segment lost 5 bases, leaving 4 bases of the junction unmatched. This CDR3 comprises 14 residues. CDR3 sequence reads: CASSATGGTGELFF. CDR3 DNA sequence: TGTGCCAGCAGTGCCACAGGGGGAACCGGGGAGCTGTTTTTT.

The table lists this clonotype with many counts. This chain joins TRBV11-2 and TRBJ2-1; 8 bases are shared with TRBD2. CDR3 length: 16 residues. V dropped 5 bases and J dropped 7; count of bases not matched to a gene: 13. CDR1 SGHAT and CDR2 FQNNGV come from the germline V gene. The CDR3 loop reads CASSPPQAGANNEQFF. The CDR3 DNA follows: TGTGCCAGCAGCCCTCCTCAAGCGGGGGCCAATAATGAGCAGTTCTTC.

This clonotype was picked up many times. The chain is built from TRBV7-6 and TRBJ1-1; D is ambiguous. V lost 5 bases, J lost 5 bases, and 12 bases lay in between. This CDR3 has 13 residues. The germline CDR1 and CDR2 sequences are SGHVS and FNYEAQ. The CDR3, as DNA: TGTGCCAGCAGCCAAGGACGGGGAACTGAAGCTTTCTTT. Amino acid sequence: CASSQGRGTEAFF.